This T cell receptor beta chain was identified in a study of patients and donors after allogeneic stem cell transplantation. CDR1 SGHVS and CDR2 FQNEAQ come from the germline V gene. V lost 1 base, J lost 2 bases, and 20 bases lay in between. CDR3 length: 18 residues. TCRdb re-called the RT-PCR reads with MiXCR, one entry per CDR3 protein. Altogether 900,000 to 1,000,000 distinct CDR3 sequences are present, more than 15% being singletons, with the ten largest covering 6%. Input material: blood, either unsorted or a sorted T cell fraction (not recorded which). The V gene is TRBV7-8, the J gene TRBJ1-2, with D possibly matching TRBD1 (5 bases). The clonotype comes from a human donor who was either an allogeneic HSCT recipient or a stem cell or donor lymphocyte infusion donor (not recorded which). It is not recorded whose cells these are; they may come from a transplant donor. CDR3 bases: TGTGCCAGCAGCTTAGGTGTATCTCGCAGGACAACCAACTATGGCTACACCTTC. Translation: CASSLGVSRRTTNYGYTF.